These 9 T cell receptor beta chains came from one sample sequenced in a study of follicular helper T cells after annual influenza vaccination. Time point defined: 2014-2015 season, 7 days after vaccination. Profiled with immunoSEQ multiplex PCR; TCRdb holds only in-frame clones, not every one. The table has several thousand clones, around 80% seen once. Here the sequenced sample was CXCR5+ CD38- circulating T follicular helper cells from blood, taken 7 days after influenza vaccination. Subset indicated: circulating Tfh, non-naive CD4+CXCR5+PD-1+ (ICOS+CD38+ or ICOS-CD38-). Source of these receptors: an adult who received the influenza vaccine.

V usage is TRBV30 and J usage is TRBJ1-5; the D gene is possibly TRBD1 (6 bases). Germline lookup yields CDR1 GTSNPN and CDR2 SVGIG (reference sequence). The CDR3 runs 15 residues. Trimming pared 3 bases from V and 2 bases from J, leaving 14 bases between. CDR3 sequence: CAWSARTARNQPQHF. The CDR3 DNA reads as TGTGCCTGGAGCGCCCGGACAGCACGCAATCAGCCCCAGCATTTT.

The chain employs TRBV7-9 and TRBJ2-7, with D possibly TRBD2 on 6 matching bases. Between the trimmed V and J ends, which lost 3 bases and 12 bases, there was a span of 18 bases. Germline values: CDR1 SEHNR, CDR2 FQNEAQ (reference sequence). The CDR3 runs to 13 residues. CDR3 coding DNA: TGTGCCAGCAGCTTCGACCGGGACTCCCCGTCGTACTTC. Amino acid sequence: CASSFDRDSPSYF.

The rearrangement joins TRBV18 to TRBJ2-2, with D perhaps assigned TRBD1 or TRBD2 (5 bases each). Germline assignment: CDR1 KGHSH and CDR2 LQKENI. Trimming removed 4 bases from V and 5 bases from J, with 11 bases in between. This CDR3 contains 14 residues. Here the CDR3 DNA reads TGTGCCAGCTCACTTAAAGGGGAGACCGGGGAGCTGTTTTTT. This sequence encodes CASSLKGETGELFF.

This chain joins TRBV6-1 and TRBJ2-5; D remains ambiguous. Deletions cut 5 bases from V and 5 bases from J, with 9 bases between. The CDR3 runs 12 residues. Germline loops: CDR1 MNHNS, CDR2 SASEGT. The CDR3 is CASSPTSETQYF. CDR3 DNA: TGTGCCAGCAGTCCAACCTCGGAGACCCAGTACTTC.

The rearrangement links TRBV9 to TRBJ1-1; 9 positions agree with TRBD1. Trimming removed 4 bases from V and 1 base from J; junction bases left unmatched: 5. This CDR3 is built from 15 residues. Germline values: CDR1 SGDLS, CDR2 YYNGEE. The CDR3 DNA is TGTGCCAGCAGCCGCGAGACAGGGGGGAACACTGAAGCTTTCTTT. It encodes CASSRETGGNTEAFF. The full variable domain, in which reference TRBV9 and TRBJ1-1 provide the parts outside the CDR3, is DSGVTQTPKHLITATGQRVTLRCSPRSGDLSVYWYQQSLDQGLQFLIQYYNGEERAKGNILERFSAQQFPDLHSELNLSSLELGDSALYFCASSRETGGNTEAFFGQGTRLTVV.

In nucleotides, the CDR3 is TGTGCCAGCAGCTTAGGGTCAGCTCAAGAGACCCAGTACTTC. Encoded protein: CASSLGSAQETQYF. The V call is TRBV7-7, the J call TRBJ2-5, with D hard to call. CDR3 size: 14 residues. V gave up 1 base and J gave up 2 bases, with 8 bases separating them. In germline, CDR1 is SSHAT, CDR2 FNYEAQ (reference sequence). Together with reference TRBV7-7 and TRBJ2-5, the CDR3 gives the full variable domain: GAGVSQSPRYKVTKRGQDVTLRCDPISSHATLYWYQQALGQGPEFLTYFNYEAQPDKSGLPSDRFSAERPEGSISTLTIQRTEQRDSAMYRCASSLGSAQETQYFGPGTRLLVL.

The chain has TRBV7-2 and TRBJ2-1; TRBD1 is a possible D gene (5 bases). Germline CDR1 SGHTA, CDR2 FQGNSA. With 5 bases removed from V and 0 bases from J, the gap between germline ends came to 11 bases. This CDR3 is 15 amino acids long. CDR3 loop: CASSPDSNSYNEQFF. DNA of the CDR3: TGTGCCAGCAGCCCAGACAGCAACTCCTACAATGAGCAGTTCTTC. The full variable domain, completed using reference TRBV7-2 and TRBJ2-1, is GAGVSQSPSNKVTEKGKDVELRCDPISGHTALYWYRQSLGQGLEFLIYFQGNSAPDKSGLPSDRFSAERTGGSVSTLTIQRTQQEDSAVYLCASSPDSNSYNEQFFGPGTRLTVL.

The V and J genes are TRBV27 and TRBJ2-1, with 8 bases aligning to TRBD1. With 6 bases clipped from V and 5 bases from J, the junction kept 9 bases outside the gene matches. The CDR3 spans 15 residues. The V gene's germline CDR1 is MNHEY and CDR2 SMNVEV (reference sequence). The CDR3 nucleotides read TGTGCCAGCAGCCCGACAGGGGAAGCCAACAATGAGCAGTTCTTC. Its protein product is CASSPTGEANNEQFF.

V gene TRBV5-1 combines with J gene TRBJ1-4; D ambiguous. The CDR3 extends over 14 amino acids. Germline CDR1 SGHRS, CDR2 YFSETQ. The V and J ends lost 4 bases and 0 bases respectively, with 7 bases between them. CDR3 nucleotide sequence: TGCGCCAGCAGCACGACCTCAACTAATGAAAAACTGTTTTTT. Amino acids: CASSTTSTNEKLFF.